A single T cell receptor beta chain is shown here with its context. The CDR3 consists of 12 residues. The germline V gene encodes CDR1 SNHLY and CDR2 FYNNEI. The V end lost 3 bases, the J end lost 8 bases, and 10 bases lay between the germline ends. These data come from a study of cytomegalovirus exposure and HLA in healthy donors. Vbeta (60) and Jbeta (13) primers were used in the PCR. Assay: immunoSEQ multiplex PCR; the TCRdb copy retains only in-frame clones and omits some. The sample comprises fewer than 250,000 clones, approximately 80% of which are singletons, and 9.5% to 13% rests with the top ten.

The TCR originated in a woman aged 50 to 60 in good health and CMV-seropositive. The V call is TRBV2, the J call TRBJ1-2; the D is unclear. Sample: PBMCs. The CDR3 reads CASSDLRSGYTF. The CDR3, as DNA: TGTGCCAGCAGTGACCTAAGGAGCGGCTACACCTTC.